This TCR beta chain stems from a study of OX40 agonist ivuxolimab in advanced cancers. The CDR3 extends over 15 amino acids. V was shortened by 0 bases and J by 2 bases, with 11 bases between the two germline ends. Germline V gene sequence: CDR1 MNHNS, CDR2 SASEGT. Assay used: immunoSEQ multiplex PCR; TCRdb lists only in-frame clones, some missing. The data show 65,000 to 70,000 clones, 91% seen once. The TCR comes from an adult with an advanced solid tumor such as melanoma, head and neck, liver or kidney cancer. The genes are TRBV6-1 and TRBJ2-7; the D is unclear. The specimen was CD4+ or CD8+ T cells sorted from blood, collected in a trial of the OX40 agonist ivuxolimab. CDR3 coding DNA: TGTGCCAGCAGTGAAGCGCTTTCAGGAGCCTACGAGCAGTACTTC. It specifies CASSEALSGAYEQYF.